This T cell receptor (beta chain) was recovered during a study of blood T cell repertoires in COVID-19. Germline-derived CDR1 and CDR2 are SGHRS and YFSETQ. Trimming left V 0 bases short and J 10 bases short, with 14 bases between. The CDR3 is made up of 14 amino acids. Cohort placement rested on clinical history that participants reported themselves. The sample holds a few counts of this clone. As originally analysed: Cell counts per sample came from amplifying reference gene primers. Assay used: immunoSEQ multiplex PCR; TCRdb lists only in-frame clones, some missing. The V and J calls and clone size were taken over from that table, and D and trimming were inferred from the DNA. The table shows under 350,000 clones, with approximately 83% occurring only once.

The sequencing sample was made of PBMCs or T cells enriched from blood (not recorded which). This chain joins TRBV5-1 and TRBJ2-1; the D gene is possibly TRBD2 (5 bases). The receptor's source is a woman aged 40-49 years with acute COVID-19. The CDR3 is CASSLGTGGGEQFF. DNA for the CDR3: TGCGCCAGCAGCTTGGGGACCGGCGGCGGGGAGCAGTTCTTC.